This T cell receptor (beta chain) is from a study of blood T cell repertoires in COVID-19. Across the whole study: The samples span acute and convalescent COVID-19 from the United States, Italy and Spain. PBMCs, B-cell-depleted T cells, or T cells were the source of the cDNA or gDNA that made up the material.

Per the original data handling: Reference gene primer amplification yielded estimated nucleated cell counts. The protocol was immunoSEQ multiplex PCR, while the TCRdb copy is restricted to in-frame clones and leaves out a portion. V and J calls and clone size are those listed in that table; D and trimming were worked out from the DNA. The repertoire has approximately 120,000 clones, approximately 90% of them found once; the top ten carry about 1.2%. V lost 3 bases to trimming and J lost 3 bases, with 5 bases between them. CDR3 size: 13 residues. From germline, CDR1 is MDHEN and CDR2 SYDVKM. This clone was seen only once.

The sequence was collected from a woman of 80 years or more with acute or convalescent COVID-19. The gene calls are TRBV28 and TRBJ2-2, with D uncertain. The sample was peripheral blood. CDR3 amino acids: CASSFQDTGELFF. The CDR3 DNA is TGTGCCAGCAGTTTTCAGGACACCGGGGAGCTGTTTTTT. The full variable domain, completed using reference TRBV28 and TRBJ2-2, is DVKVTQSSRYLVKRTGEKVFLECVQDMDHENMFWYRQDPGLGLRLIYFSYDVKMKEKGDIPEGYSVSREKKERFSLILESASTNQTSMYLCASSFQDTGELFFGEGSRLTVL.